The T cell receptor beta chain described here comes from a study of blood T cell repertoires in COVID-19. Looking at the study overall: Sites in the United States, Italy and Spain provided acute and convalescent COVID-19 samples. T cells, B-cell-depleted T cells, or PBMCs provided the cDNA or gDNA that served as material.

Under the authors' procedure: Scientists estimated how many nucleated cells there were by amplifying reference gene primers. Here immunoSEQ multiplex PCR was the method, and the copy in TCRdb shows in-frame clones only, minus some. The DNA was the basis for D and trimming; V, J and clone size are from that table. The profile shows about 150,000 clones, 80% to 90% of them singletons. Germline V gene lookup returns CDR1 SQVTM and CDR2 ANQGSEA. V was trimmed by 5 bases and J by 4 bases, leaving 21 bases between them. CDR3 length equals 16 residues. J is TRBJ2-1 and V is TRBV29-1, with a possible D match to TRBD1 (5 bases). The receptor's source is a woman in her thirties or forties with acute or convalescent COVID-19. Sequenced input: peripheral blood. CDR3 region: CSVPPHRRVGYNEQFF. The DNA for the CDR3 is TGCAGCGTTCCCCCTCACCGCAGGGTGGGATACAATGAGCAGTTCTTC.